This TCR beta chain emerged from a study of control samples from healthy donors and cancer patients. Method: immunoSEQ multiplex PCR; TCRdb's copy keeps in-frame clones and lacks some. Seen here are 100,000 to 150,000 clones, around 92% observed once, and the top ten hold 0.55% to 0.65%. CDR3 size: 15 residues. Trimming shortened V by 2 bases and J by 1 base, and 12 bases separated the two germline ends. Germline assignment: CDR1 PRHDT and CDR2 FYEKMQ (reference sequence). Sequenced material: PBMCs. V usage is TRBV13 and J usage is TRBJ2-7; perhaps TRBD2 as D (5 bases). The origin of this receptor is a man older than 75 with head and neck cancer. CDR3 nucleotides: TGTGCCAGCAGCTTATCCCCGGGAACTTCCTACGAGCAGTACTTC. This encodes CASSLSPGTSYEQYF.